This T cell receptor beta chain emerged from a study of PD-L1 blockade in urothelial cancer. Study as a whole: The year 2014 saw patients start atezolizumab, 1,200 mg intravenously every 3 weeks. Study results and limitations: It was durable-benefit patients whose tumor-associated blood clones expanded more at 3 weeks.

The CDR3 length is 15 residues. Germline V CDR1 and CDR2: SEHNR, FQNEAQ (reference sequence). The V segment lost 5 bases and the J segment 8 bases; nucleotides outside the gene matches: 8. The investigators introduced synthetic TCR analog templates into each PCR as spikes. Only in-frame clones appear in the TCRdb table, and some are missing; sequencing was by immunoSEQ multiplex PCR. Among about 100,000 clones listed, approximately 85% were seen once. A word on this clone: Its antigen remains unidentified.

The TCR originated in a man between 45 and 60 years old with urothelial cancer. The sequencing here drew on PBMCs, taken around atezolizumab (anti-PD-L1) treatment. The genes are TRBV7-9 and TRBJ1-6, with 8 positions matching TRBD1. CDR3 in amino acids: CASSPDRGGYSPLHF. DNA for the CDR3: TGTGCCAGCAGCCCCGACAGGGGAGGGTATTCACCCCTCCACTTT.